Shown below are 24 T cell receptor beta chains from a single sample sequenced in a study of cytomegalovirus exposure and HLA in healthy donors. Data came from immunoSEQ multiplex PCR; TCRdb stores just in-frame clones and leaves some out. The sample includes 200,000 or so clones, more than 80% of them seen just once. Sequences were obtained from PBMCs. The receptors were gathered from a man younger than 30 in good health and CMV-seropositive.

The CDR3 coding sequence is TGTGCCAGCAGCTTAACGGCTAGCGGCAAGGGGGAGACCCAGTACTTC. Translation: CASSLTASGKGETQYF. The rearrangement joins TRBV7-2 to TRBJ2-5; 7 bases agree with TRBD2. The CDR3 has 16 residues. Trimming cost V 2 bases and J 5 bases; bases outside gene matches: 11. Germline V gene sequence: CDR1 SGHTA, CDR2 FQGNSA.

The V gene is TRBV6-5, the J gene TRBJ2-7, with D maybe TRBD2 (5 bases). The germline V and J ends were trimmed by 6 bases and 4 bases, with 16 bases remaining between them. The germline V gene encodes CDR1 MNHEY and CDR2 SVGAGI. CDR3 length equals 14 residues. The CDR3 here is CASRGREQSYEQYF. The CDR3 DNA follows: TGTGCCAGCAGGGGTCGGGAACAGTCTTACGAGCAGTACTTC.

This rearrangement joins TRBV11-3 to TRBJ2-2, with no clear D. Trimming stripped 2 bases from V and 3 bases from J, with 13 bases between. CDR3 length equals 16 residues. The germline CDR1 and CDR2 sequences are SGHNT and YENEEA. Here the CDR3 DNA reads TGTGCCAGCAGCTTACCCCTAGGCAGACACACCGGGGAGCTGTTTTTT. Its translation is CASSLPLGRHTGELFF.

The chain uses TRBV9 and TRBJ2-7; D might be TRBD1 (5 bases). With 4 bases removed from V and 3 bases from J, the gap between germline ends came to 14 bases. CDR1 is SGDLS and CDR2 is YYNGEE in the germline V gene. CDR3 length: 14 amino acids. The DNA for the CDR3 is TGTGCCAGCAGCCCGAGGCAGGGTCTCTACGAGCAGTACTTC. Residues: CASSPRQGLYEQYF.

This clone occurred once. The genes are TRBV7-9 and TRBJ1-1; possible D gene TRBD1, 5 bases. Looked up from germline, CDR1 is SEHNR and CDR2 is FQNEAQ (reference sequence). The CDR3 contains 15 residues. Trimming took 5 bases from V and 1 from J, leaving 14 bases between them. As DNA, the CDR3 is TGTGCCAGCAGCCACCCCGGGGGAACGAACACTGAAGCTTTCTTT. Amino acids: CASSHPGGTNTEAFF.

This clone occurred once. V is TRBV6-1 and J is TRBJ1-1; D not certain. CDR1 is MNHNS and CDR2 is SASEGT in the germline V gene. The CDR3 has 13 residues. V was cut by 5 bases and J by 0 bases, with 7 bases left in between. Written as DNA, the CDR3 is TGTGCCAGCAGTCCCCAGGTGAACACTGAAGCTTTCTTT. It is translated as CASSPQVNTEAFF.

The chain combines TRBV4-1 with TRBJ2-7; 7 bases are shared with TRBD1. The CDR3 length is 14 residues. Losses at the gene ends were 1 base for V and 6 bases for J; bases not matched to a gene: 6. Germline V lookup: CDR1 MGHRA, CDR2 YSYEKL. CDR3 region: CASSQGLDRAEQYF. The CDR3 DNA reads TGCGCCAGCAGCCAAGGGCTAGACAGGGCCGAGCAGTACTTC.

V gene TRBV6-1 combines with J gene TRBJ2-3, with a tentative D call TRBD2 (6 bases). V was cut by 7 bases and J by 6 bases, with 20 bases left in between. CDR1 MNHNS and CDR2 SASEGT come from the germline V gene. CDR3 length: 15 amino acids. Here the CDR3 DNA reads TGTGCCAGCACTAGGACTATGACCTCAGCTGATACGCAGTATTTT. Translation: CASTRTMTSADTQYF.

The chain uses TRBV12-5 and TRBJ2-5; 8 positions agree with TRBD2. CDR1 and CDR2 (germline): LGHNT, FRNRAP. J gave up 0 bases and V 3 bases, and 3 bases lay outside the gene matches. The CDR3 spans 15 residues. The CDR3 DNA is TGTGCTAGTGGTTTCGGGGGACTAGACCAAGAGACCCAGTACTTC. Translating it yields CASGFGGLDQETQYF.

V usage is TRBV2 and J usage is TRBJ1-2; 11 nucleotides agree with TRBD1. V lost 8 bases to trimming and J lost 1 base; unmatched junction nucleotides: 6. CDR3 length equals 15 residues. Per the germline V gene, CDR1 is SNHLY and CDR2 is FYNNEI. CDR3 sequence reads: CASGQGASDNYGYTF. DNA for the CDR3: TGTGCCAGCGGACAGGGGGCGTCGGATAACTATGGCTACACCTTC.

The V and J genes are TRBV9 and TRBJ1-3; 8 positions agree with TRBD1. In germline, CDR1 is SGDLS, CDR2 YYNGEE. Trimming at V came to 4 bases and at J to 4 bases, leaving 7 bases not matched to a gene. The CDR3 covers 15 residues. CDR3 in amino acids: CASSTGQGWGNTIYF. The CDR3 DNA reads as TGTGCCAGCAGCACCGGACAGGGTTGGGGAAACACCATATATTTT. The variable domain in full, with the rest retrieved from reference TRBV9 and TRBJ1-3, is DSGVTQTPKHLITATGQRVTLRCSPRSGDLSVYWYQQSLDQGLQFLIQYYNGEERAKGNILERFSAQQFPDLHSELNLSSLELGDSALYFCASSTGQGWGNTIYFGEGSWLTVV.

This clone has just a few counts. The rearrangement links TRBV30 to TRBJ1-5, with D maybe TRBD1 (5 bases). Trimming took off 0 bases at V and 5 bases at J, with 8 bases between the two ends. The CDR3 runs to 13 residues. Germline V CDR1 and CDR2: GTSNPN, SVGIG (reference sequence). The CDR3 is CAWSVGGDQPQHF. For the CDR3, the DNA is TGTGCCTGGAGTGTCGGGGGGGATCAGCCCCAGCATTTT. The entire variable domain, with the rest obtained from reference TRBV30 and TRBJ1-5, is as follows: SQTIHQWPATLVQPVGSPLSLECTVEGTSNPNLYWYRQAAGRGLQLLFYSVGIGQISSEVPQNLSASRPQDRQFILSSKKLLLSDSGFYLCAWSVGGDQPQHFGDGTRLSIL.

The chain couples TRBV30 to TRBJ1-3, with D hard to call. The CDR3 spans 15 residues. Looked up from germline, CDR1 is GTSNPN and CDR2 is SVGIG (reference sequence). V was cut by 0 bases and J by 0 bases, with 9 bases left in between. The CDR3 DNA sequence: TGTGCCTGGAGTGTACAGCGGAGCTCTGGAAACACCATATATTTT. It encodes CAWSVQRSSGNTIYF.

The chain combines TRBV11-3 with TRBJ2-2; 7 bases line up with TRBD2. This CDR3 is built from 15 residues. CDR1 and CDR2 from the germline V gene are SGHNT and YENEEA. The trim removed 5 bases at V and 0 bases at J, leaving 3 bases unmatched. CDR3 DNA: TGTGCCAGCAGCGGCGGGGGAGCGAACACCGGGGAGCTGTTTTTT. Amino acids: CASSGGGANTGELFF.

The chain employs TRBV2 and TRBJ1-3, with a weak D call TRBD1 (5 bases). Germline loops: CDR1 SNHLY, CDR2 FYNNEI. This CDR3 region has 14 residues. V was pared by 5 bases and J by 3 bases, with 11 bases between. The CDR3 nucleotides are TGTGCCAGCAGTCCTCCAGGGTTTGGAAACACCATATATTTT. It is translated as CASSPPGFGNTIYF.

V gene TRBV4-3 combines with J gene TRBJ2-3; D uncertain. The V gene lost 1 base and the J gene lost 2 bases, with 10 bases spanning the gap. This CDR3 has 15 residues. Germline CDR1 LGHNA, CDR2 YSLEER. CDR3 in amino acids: CASSQVAVTTDTQYF. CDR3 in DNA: TGCGCCAGCAGCCAAGTGGCAGTCACCACAGATACGCAGTATTTT.

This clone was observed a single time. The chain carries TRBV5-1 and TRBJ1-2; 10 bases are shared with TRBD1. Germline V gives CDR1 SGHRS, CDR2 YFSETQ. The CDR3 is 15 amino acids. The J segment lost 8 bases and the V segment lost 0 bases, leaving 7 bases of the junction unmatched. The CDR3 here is CASSLALGTGEGYTF. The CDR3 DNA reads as TGCGCCAGCAGCTTGGCCCTCGGGACAGGGGAAGGCTACACCTTC.

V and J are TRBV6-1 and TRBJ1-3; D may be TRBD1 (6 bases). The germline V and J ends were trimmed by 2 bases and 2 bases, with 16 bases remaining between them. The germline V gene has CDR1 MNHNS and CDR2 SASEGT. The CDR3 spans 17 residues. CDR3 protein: CASSESSGAGAGNTIYF. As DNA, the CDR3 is TGTGCCAGCAGTGAATCCAGTGGGGCAGGGGCTGGAAACACCATATATTTT.

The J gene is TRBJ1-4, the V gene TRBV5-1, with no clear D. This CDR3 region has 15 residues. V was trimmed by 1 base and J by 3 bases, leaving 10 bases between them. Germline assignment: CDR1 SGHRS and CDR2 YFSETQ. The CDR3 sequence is CASSLSVAANEKLFF. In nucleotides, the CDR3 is TGCGCCAGCAGCTTGAGCGTGGCAGCTAATGAAAAACTGTTTTTT.

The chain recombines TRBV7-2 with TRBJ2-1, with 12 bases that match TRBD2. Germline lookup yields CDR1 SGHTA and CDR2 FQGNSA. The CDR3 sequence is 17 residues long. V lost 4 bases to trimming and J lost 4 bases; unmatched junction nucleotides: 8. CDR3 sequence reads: CASSSRLAGVGYNEQFF. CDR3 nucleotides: TGTGCCAGCAGCTCCAGACTAGCGGGAGTTGGTTACAATGAGCAGTTCTTC.

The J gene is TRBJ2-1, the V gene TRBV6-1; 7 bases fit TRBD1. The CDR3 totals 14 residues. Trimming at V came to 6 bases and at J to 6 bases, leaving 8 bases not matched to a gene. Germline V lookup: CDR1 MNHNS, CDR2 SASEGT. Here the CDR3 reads CASRTGQLPNEQFF. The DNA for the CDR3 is TGTGCCAGCAGGACGGGACAGCTACCCAATGAGCAGTTCTTC.

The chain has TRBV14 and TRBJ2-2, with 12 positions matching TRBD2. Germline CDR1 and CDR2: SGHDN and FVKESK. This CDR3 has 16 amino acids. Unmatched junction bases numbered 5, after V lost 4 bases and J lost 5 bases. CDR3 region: CASSPRLAGVTGELFF. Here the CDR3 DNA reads TGTGCCAGCAGCCCCCGACTAGCGGGAGTGACCGGGGAGCTGTTTTTT.

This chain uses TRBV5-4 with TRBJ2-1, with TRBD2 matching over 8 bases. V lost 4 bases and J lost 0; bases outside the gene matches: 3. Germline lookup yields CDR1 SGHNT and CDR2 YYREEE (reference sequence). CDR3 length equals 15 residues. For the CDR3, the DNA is TGTGCCAGCAGCATCAGCGGGAGCTCCTACAATGAGCAGTTCTTC. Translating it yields CASSISGSSYNEQFF.

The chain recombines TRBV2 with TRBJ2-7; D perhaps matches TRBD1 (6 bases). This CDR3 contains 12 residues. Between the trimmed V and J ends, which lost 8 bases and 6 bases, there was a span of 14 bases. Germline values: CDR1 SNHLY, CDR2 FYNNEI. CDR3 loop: CASLGGRGEQYF. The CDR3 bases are TGTGCCAGCCTAGGGGGTAGGGGCGAGCAGTACTTC.